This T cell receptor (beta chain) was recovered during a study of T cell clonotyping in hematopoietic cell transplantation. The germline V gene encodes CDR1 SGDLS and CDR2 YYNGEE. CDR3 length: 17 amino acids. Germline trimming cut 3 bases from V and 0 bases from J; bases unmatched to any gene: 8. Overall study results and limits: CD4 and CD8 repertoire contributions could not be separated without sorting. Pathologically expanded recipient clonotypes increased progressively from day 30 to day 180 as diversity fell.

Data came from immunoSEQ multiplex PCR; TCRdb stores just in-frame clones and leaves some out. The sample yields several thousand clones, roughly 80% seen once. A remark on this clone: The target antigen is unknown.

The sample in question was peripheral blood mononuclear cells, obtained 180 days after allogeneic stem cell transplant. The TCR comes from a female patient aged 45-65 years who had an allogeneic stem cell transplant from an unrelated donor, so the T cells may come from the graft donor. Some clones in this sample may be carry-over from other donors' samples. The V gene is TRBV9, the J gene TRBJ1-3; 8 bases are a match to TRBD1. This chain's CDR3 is CASSAGQGLISGNTIYF. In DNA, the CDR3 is TGTGCCAGCAGCGCCGGACAGGGACTTATCTCTGGAAACACCATATATTTT.